These 18 T cell receptor beta chains were all obtained from the same sample, sequenced in a study of blood T cell repertoires in COVID-19. The table came from immunoSEQ multiplex PCR; TCRdb's copy has only in-frame clones and leaves some out. The top ten clones hold under 10% of a sample with over 200,000 clones, under 85% of them seen once. The sequenced material came from peripheral blood. These receptors came from a woman of 80 years or more with COVID-19, enrolled during active disease.

With regard to this clone: In the same sample, other DNA sequences code for this CDR3. The chain uses TRBV5-1 and TRBJ2-1; 8 bases agree with TRBD2. Germline CDR1 reads SGHRS; CDR2 reads YFSETQ. V dropped 4 bases and J dropped 4; count of bases not matched to a gene: 7. This CDR3 has 15 amino acids. The CDR3 spells CASSPSGGPYNEQFF. As DNA, the CDR3 is TGCGCCAGCAGCCCGTCGGGAGGGCCTTACAATGAGCAGTTCTTC. Looking up the rest from reference TRBV5-1 and TRBJ2-1 gives the full variable domain: KAGVTQTPRYLIKTRGQQVTLSCSPISGHRSVSWYQQTPGQGLQFLFEYFSETQRNKGNFPGRFSGRQFSNSRSEMNVSTLELGDSALYLCASSPSGGPYNEQFFGPGTRLTVL.

The gene calls are TRBV7-9 and TRBJ1-1; 7 bases are a match to TRBD1. Germline V CDR1 and CDR2: SEHNR, FQNEAQ (reference sequence). Trimming removed 6 bases from V and 4 bases from J; junction bases left unmatched: 8. The CDR3 is 14 residues long. The CDR3 here is CASSLQGSGTEAFF. The CDR3, as DNA: TGTGCCAGCAGTTTACAGGGGTCGGGCACTGAAGCTTTCTTT.

This sequence joins TRBV24-1 and TRBJ2-3; 8 positions agree with TRBD2. This CDR3 has 15 residues. Germline CDR1 reads KGHDR; CDR2 reads SFDVKD. V shed 5 bases and J 1 base; nucleotides not matched to a gene: 4. The CDR3 here is CATSVAGGGTDTQYF. CDR3 DNA: TGTGCCACCAGTGTCGCGGGAGGCGGCACAGATACGCAGTATTTT.

The chain links TRBV5-1 to TRBJ1-3, with TRBD1 matching over 7 bases. CDR1 is SGHRS, CDR2 YFSETQ, per germline. The CDR3 is made up of 16 amino acids. Losses at the gene ends were 1 base for V and 2 bases for J; bases not matched to a gene: 6. CDR3: CASSLRGQGTGNTIYF. Written as DNA, the CDR3 is TGCGCCAGCAGCTTGAGGGGGCAGGGCACTGGAAACACCATATATTTT.

V usage is TRBV28 and J usage is TRBJ1-2, with a tentative D call TRBD1 (6 bases). From germline, CDR1 is MDHEN and CDR2 SYDVKM. Trimming cost V 4 bases and J 8 bases, with 20 bases left between them. The CDR3 is made up of 15 amino acids. The CDR3 DNA follows: TGTGCCAGCAGTTCCACACAACAGGGTTTGGCCGGCTACACCTTC. Amino acids: CASSSTQQGLAGYTF.

The chain has TRBV6-4 and TRBJ2-1; 7 nucleotides agree with TRBD1. V shed 4 bases and J 7 bases; nucleotides not matched to a gene: 7. This CDR3 is built from 14 residues. CDR1 is MRHNA and CDR2 is SNTAGT in the germline V gene. The CDR3 region is CASSVTTGQNEQFF. In DNA form, the CDR3 reads TGTGCCAGCAGTGTGACGACAGGGCAAAATGAGCAGTTCTTC.

The rearrangement links TRBV18 to TRBJ1-2; 9 bases are a match to TRBD1. The germline V gene has CDR1 KGHSH and CDR2 LQKENI. V lost 5 bases, J lost 3 bases, and 4 bases stayed unmatched. The CDR3 spans 14 residues. This CDR3 is CASSAGQGYYGYTF. The DNA for the CDR3 is TGTGCCAGCTCAGCGGGACAGGGATACTATGGCTACACCTTC.

The chain carries TRBV9 and TRBJ1-6, with D unresolved. Trimming cost V 2 bases and J 9 bases, with 15 bases left between them. The length of the CDR3 is 15 residues. From germline, CDR1 is SGDLS and CDR2 YYNGEE. CDR3 DNA sequence: TGTGCCAGCAGCGTCCGGGGTGGAAATGGTTCACCCCTCCACTTT. Its translation: CASSVRGGNGSPLHF.

The chain links TRBV4-2 to TRBJ1-4; tentatively, D is TRBD1 (5 bases). Germline CDR1 and CDR2: LGHNA and YNFKEQ. The V and J ends lost 0 bases and 5 bases respectively, with 13 bases between them. This CDR3 spans 16 amino acids. The CDR3 nucleotides read TGTGCCAGCAGCCAAGAGCCCACAGGCCCAAATGAAAAACTGTTTTTT. Translated: CASSQEPTGPNEKLFF.

This sequence joins TRBV5-1 and TRBJ2-1; 12 bases are shared with TRBD2. CDR1 and CDR2 (germline): SGHRS, YFSETQ. Germline trimming cut 4 bases from V and 7 bases from J; bases unmatched to any gene: 6. The CDR3 loop spans 15 amino acids. The CDR3: CASSVTSGSRNEQFF. The CDR3 nucleotides read TGCGCCAGCAGCGTGACTAGCGGGAGTAGGAATGAGCAGTTCTTC.

The chain uses TRBV6-4 and TRBJ1-1; D possibly corresponds to TRBD1 (5 bases). V was pared by 4 bases and J by 2 bases, with 8 bases between. This CDR3 spans 13 amino acids. Germline CDR1 reads MRHNA; CDR2 reads SNTAGT. CDR3 loop: CASSADRNTEAFF. DNA of the CDR3: TGTGCCAGCAGTGCCGACAGAAACACTGAAGCTTTCTTT.

This chain uses TRBV3-1 (or the pseudogene TRBV3-2) with TRBJ1-6; D call uncertain. CDR1 is LGHDT, CDR2 YNNKEL, per germline (reference sequence). The germline V and J ends were trimmed by 3 bases and 7 bases, with 10 bases remaining between them. The CDR3 is 14 amino acids. The CDR3 spells CASSQRSENSPLHF. Written as DNA, the CDR3 is TGTGCCAGCAGCCAGCGTTCGGAGAATTCACCCCTCCACTTT.

The V and J genes are TRBV27 and TRBJ2-5; maybe TRBD2 (5 bases). Trimming stripped 4 bases from V and 4 bases from J, with 10 bases between. The CDR3 is 13 amino acids. From germline, CDR1 is MNHEY and CDR2 SMNVEV (reference sequence). The CDR3 DNA reads as TGTGCCAGCAGTTCCCGGCGGGCAGAGACCCAGTACTTC. Its protein is CASSSRRAETQYF.

The chain combines TRBV5-1 with TRBJ2-3; D is possibly TRBD2 (6 bases). Looked up from germline, CDR1 is SGHRS and CDR2 is YFSETQ. The CDR3 consists of 15 residues. The V gene lost 2 bases and the J gene lost 6 bases, with 16 bases spanning the gap. CDR3 protein: CASSLWQGLRDTQYF. As DNA, the CDR3 is TGCGCCAGCAGCTTATGGCAGGGACTCCGCGATACGCAGTATTTT.

A note on this clone: Germline and junction disagree at one end, which may indicate a read error. The chain couples TRBV7-9 to TRBJ2-7; D remains ambiguous. Germline V CDR1 and CDR2: SEHNR, FQNEAQ (reference sequence). The CDR3 runs 13 residues. For the CDR3, the DNA is TGTGCCAGCAACTTAAACTACCGTTACGAGCAGTACTTC. Amino acids: CASNLNYRYEQYF.

The chain uses TRBV20-1 and TRBJ1-1; possible D gene TRBD1, 6 bases. Germline V gene data show CDR1 as DFQATT and CDR2 as SNEGSKA (reference sequence). Trimming removed 4 bases at V and 10 bases at J, with 13 bases between. There are 11 residues in the CDR3. This chain's CDR3 is CSATVQGTAFF. The CDR3 region has the DNA TGCAGTGCTACTGTACAGGGTACAGCTTTCTTT.

This rearrangement joins TRBV9 to TRBJ1-2; TRBD1 is a possible D gene (5 bases). Germline-derived CDR1 and CDR2 are SGDLS and YYNGEE. The CDR3 covers 15 residues. V lost 0 bases and J 9 bases, leaving 18 bases between the germline ends. Here the CDR3 DNA reads TGTGCCAGCAGCGTAGTTCCAGGGCCAAAAGGTAGCTACACCTTC. Translating it yields CASSVVPGPKGSYTF.

This chain joins TRBV18 and TRBJ1-5, with TRBD1 matching 7 bases. V shed 1 base and J 2 bases; nucleotides not matched to a gene: 8. Germline values: CDR1 KGHSH, CDR2 LQKENI. The length of the CDR3 is 17 residues. The CDR3 DNA reads as TGTGCCAGCTCACCACGACAGGGAGGTTCGGGCAATCAGCCCCAGCATTTT. Protein: CASSPRQGGSGNQPQHF.